The rows below give T cell receptor beta chains drawn from one sample of a study of T cell therapy after organ transplantation. Measured with immunoSEQ multiplex PCR; TCRdb has only the in-frame clones, and not every one. The profile covers roughly 2,500 clones, with 70% appearing a single time and about 40% taken by the ten largest. The antigens of these receptors remain unknown. Sequences were derived from CD8+ T cells from blood, sampled before autologous CMV-specific T cell therapy. These receptors were collected from a human patient who had received a solid organ transplant and had CMV disease. Each CDR3 is given with its conserved first and last residue. Not every row has a clone size; where given, it reads once, few, many or a size class.

j_gene | v_gene | abundance | CDR3aa
TRBJ2-1 | TRBV30 | NA | CAWAYNEQFF
TRBJ1-2 | TRBV25-1 | few | CAIWTGEGYTF
TRBJ1-5 | TRBV4-1 | NA | CASSRRQGQPQHF
TRBJ2-1 | TRBV11-3 | NA | CASSLEPGLAGGPGNEQFF
TRBJ2-1 | TRBV9 | large | CASSAEGYEQFF
TRBJ2-3 | TRBV4-1 | few | CASSQELTRALGGSTDTQYF
TRBJ1-1 | TRBV6-5 | NA | CASMIVNTEAFF
TRBJ1-2 | TRBV7-6 | few | CASSLGQNYGYTF
TRBJ2-1 | TRBV19 | NA | CASSKGEQFF
TRBJ2-1 | TRBV21-1 | large | CASSARLSPNNEQFF
TRBJ2-3 | TRBV5-4 | NA | CASSLERGSTDTQYF
TRBJ2-7 | TRBV4-3 | NA | CASSQGLGRGLAGEQYF
TRBJ1-2 | TRBV5-4 | NA | CASSLGGGASLGYGYTF
TRBJ2-7 | TRBV6-6 | NA | CASSLRDTTYEQYF
TRBJ1-3 | TRBV28 | NA | CASYAMQGIGGNTIYF
TRBJ2-7 | TRBV4-3 | NA | CASSQVPAEDYEQYF
TRBJ2-7 | TRBV9 | NA | CASNENGRDEQYF
TRBJ2-7 | TRBV4-3 | NA | CASRRSGPPAASSYEQYF
TRBJ2-1 | TRBV10-3 | NA | CAISESTLAGGLGRPFYNEQFF
TRBJ1-1 | TRBV4-3 | NA | CASSPNAGSNTEAFF
TRBJ2-1 | TRBV7-8 | NA | CASSSEEWALGYNEQFF
TRBJ1-1 | TRBV6-1 | NA | CASKWTGRTEAFF
TRBJ2-2 | TRBV7-9 | few | CASSLAVTGGVSTGELFF
TRBJ2-7 | TRBV4-3 | NA | CASSQVAHSYEQYF
TRBJ1-5 | TRBV6-1 | NA | CASSEFWDSNQPQHF
TRBJ1-1 | TRBV27 | NA | CASSTGYPRDRGDTEAFF
TRBJ1-5 | TRBV5-8 | NA | CASSLQGYSNQPQHF
TRBJ2-3 | TRBV18 | NA | CASSSGQGADTQYF
TRBJ2-7 | TRBV9 | NA | CASSQDNGDEQYF
TRBJ1-1 | TRBV28 | NA | CATSWRVDTEAFF
TRBJ2-7 | TRBV4-3 | NA | CASSQDLNQREGFSSF
TRBJ2-2 | TRBV30 | NA | CAWSVTETGELFF
TRBJ2-1 | TRBV28 | NA | CASSPSEIRGEEGGPYNEQFF
TRBJ2-7 | TRBV7-2 | few | CASSFTSDSSYEQYF
TRBJ2-3 | TRBV9 | NA | CASSDVRPGPDTQYF
TRBJ2-7 | TRBV6-5 | NA | CASSIYGSSYEQYF
TRBJ2-1 | TRBV7-9 | NA | CASSSPGQYNEQFF
TRBJ2-1 | TRBV2 | large | CASEASGYNEQFF
TRBJ2-3 | TRBV9 | NA | CASSGVGRVADTQYF
TRBJ2-3 | TRBV4-3 | NA | CASSQDSGQGTDTQYF
TRBJ1-5 | TRBV28 | NA | CASRFPAAYSNQPQHF
TRBJ2-2 | TRBV7-8 | NA | CASSLSGPNTGELFF
TRBJ2-7 | TRBV2 | NA | CASSQTSGRALPYF
TRBJ1-5 | TRBV7-6 | NA | CASSLGTANQPQHF
TRBJ2-5 | TRBV4-1 | NA | CASSHIAGGETQYF
TRBJ2-3 | TRBV7-6 | NA | CASSLTGLAGGTDTQYF
TRBJ2-2 | TRBV4-2 | NA | CASSGGFHTGELFF
TRBJ1-4 | TRBV7-9 | NA | CASSFQGTEKLFF
TRBJ2-1 | TRBV9 | NA | CASSVDGGRAGNEQFF
TRBJ2-7 | TRBV5-1 | once | CASSLGDSTYEQYF
TRBJ2-7 | TRBV6-1 | NA | CASRSESYEQYF
TRBJ2-5 | TRBV19 | large | CASSFGLRGQETQYF